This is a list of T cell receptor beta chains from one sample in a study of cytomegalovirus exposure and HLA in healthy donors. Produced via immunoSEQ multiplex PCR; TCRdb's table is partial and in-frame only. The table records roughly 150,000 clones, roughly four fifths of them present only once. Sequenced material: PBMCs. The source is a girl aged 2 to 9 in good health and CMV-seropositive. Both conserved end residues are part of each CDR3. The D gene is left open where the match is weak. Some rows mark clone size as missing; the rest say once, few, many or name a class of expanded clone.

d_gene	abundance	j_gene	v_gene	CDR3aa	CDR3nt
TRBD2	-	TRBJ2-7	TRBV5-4	CASSLAPGTNRLEQYF	TGTGCCAGCAGCTTGGCTCCCGGGACTAACCGCCTCGAGCAGTACTTC
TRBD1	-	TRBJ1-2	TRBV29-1	CSVDKGQGEANYGYTF	TGCAGCGTTGATAAGGGACAGGGTGAAGCTAACTATGGCTACACCTTC
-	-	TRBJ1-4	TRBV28	CASGREKLFF	TGTGCCAGTGGGCGTGAAAAACTGTTTTTT
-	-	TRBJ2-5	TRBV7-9	CASSPGVVSRQETQYF	TGTGCCAGCAGCCCCGGTGTGGTATCGAGACAAGAGACCCAGTACTTC
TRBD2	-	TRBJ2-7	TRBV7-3	CASSLEAGMVHEQYF	TGTGCCAGCAGCTTGGAAGCGGGAATGGTCCACGAGCAGTACTTC
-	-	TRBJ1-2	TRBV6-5	CASSQSPDRSYGYTF	TGTGCCAGCAGTCAATCTCCGGACAGAAGTTATGGCTACACCTTC
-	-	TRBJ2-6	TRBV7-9	CASSPQASGANVLTF	TGTGCCAGCAGCCCCCAGGCCTCTGGGGCCAACGTCCTGACTTTC
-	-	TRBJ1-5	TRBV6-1	CASSESPGANQPQHF	TGTGCCAGCAGTGAATCTCCAGGGGCCAATCAGCCCCAGCATTTT
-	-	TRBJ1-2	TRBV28	CASTNREGYTF	TGTGCCAGCACAAACAGGGAAGGCTACACCTTC
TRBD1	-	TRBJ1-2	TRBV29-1	CSVRDRTVYGYTF	TGCAGCGTCCGGGACAGGACCGTCTATGGCTACACCTTC
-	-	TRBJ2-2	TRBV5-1	CASSWDTPGELFF	TGCGCCAGCAGCTGGGACACCCCCGGGGAGCTGTTTTTT
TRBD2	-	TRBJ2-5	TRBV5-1	CASSLSGRMETQYF	TGCGCCAGCAGCCTTAGCGGGAGAATGGAGACCCAGTACTTC
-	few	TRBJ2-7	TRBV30	CAWSAGLYEQYF	TGTGCCTGGAGTGCAGGTTTGTACGAGCAGTACTTC
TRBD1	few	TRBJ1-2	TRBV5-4	CASSLGQGATGGYTF	TGTGCCAGCAGCTTAGGGCAGGGGGCGACCGGTGGCTACACCTTC
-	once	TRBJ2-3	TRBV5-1	CASSLAREVDTQYF	TGCGCCAGCAGCTTGGCCAGGGAGGTAGATACGCAGTATTTT
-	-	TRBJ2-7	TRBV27	CASSKRQAPIVRYEQYF	TGTGCCAGCAGTAAAAGACAGGCACCCATAGTGAGGTACGAGCAGTACTTC
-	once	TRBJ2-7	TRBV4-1	CASSQPHRETYEQYF	TGCGCCAGCAGCCAACCACACAGGGAAACCTACGAGCAGTACTTC